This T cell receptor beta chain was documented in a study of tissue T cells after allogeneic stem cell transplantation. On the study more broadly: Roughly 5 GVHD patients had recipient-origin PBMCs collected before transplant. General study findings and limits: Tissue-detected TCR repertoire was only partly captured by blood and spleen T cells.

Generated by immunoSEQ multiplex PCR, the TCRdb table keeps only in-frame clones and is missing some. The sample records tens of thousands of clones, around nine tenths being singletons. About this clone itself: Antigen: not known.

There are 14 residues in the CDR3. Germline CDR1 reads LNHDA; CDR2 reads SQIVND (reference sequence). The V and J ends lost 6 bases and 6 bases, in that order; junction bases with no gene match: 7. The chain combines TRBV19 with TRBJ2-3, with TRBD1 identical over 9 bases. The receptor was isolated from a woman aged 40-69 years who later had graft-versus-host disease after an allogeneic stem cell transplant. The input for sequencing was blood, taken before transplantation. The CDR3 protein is CASSPDRGGDTQYF. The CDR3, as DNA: TGTGCCAGTAGCCCGGACAGGGGTGGTGATACGCAGTATTTT.